This T cell receptor beta chain appears in the sequencing data of a study of human T cells and chemical hapten exposure. At the level of the study: TCR yields differed between samples (mainly from small differences in pooled library volume).

Per germline, CDR1 MNHNS and CDR2 SASEGT. The CDR3 covers 15 residues. With 5 bases clipped from V and 4 bases from J, the junction kept 8 bases outside the gene matches. Unique molecular identifiers were affixed to discrete cDNA molecules within the library. TCRdb re-called the RACE reads through MiXCR, storing one row per CDR3 protein. The data contain some 350,000 distinct CDR3 sequences, roughly 6.9% of them seen just once; the ten biggest clones take up 8.4%. Time point in this sample: patch test 1, 2 weeks after DPC sensitization. Treatment specified: therapeutic diphenylcyclopropenone sensitization with weekly scalp DPC. This clonotype was picked up a small number of times.

Here the sequenced sample was whole blood, taken in connection with sensitization to the hapten diphenylcyclopropenone (DPC). The TCR comes from a woman younger than 35 with alopecia areata. Some clones in this sample may be carry-over from other donors' samples. The V and J genes are TRBV6-1 and TRBJ1-1; 9 bases are a match to TRBD1. CDR3 amino acids: CASSQSTGGITEAFF. The CDR3 DNA sequence: TGTGCCAGCAGTCAAAGTACAGGGGGCATCACTGAAGCTTTCTTT.